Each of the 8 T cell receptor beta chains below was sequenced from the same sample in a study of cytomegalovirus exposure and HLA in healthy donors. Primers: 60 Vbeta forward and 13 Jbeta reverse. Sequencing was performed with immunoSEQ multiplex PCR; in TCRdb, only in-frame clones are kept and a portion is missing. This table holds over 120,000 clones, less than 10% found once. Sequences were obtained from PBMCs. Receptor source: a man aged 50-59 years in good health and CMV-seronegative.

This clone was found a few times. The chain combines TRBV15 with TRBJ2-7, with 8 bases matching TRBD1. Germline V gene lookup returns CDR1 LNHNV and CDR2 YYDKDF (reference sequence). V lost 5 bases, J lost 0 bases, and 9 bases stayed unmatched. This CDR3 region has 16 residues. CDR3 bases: TGTGCCACCAGCGTAACACAGGGGGAATCCTCCTACGAGCAGTACTTC. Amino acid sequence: CATSVTQGESSYEQYF.

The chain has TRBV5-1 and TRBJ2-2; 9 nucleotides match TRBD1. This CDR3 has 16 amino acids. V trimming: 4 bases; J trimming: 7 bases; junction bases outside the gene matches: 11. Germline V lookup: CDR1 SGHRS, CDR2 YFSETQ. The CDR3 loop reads CASSLWTGVQSGELFF. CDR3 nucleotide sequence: TGCGCCAGCAGCCTATGGACAGGGGTGCAGAGCGGGGAGCTGTTTTTT.

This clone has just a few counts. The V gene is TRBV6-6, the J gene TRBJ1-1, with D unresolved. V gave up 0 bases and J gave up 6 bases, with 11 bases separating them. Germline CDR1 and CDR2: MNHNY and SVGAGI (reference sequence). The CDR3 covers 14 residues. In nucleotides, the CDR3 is TGTGCCAGCAGTTACTCTCGGGGTGTTTCTGAAGCTTTCTTT. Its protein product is CASSYSRGVSEAFF.

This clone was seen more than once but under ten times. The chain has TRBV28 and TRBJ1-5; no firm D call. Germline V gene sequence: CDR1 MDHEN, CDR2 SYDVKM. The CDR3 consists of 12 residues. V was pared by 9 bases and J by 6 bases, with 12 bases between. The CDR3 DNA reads TGTGCCAGTGAAAGTCCCGGTCAGCCCCAGCATTTT. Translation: CASESPGQPQHF.

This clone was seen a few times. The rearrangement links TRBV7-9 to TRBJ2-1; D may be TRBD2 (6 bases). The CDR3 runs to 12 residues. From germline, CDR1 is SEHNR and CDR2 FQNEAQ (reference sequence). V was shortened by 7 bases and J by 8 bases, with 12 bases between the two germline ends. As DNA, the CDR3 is TGTGCCAGCAAGCCCTCGGGGGATGAGCAGTTCTTC. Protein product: CASKPSGDEQFF.

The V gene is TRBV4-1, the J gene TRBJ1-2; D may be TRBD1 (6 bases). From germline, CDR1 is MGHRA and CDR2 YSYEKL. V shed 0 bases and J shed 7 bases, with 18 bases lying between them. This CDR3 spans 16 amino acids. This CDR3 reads CASSQDPAGGRFGYTF. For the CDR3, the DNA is TGCGCCAGCAGCCAAGACCCCGCGGGGGGGCGCTTTGGCTACACCTTC.

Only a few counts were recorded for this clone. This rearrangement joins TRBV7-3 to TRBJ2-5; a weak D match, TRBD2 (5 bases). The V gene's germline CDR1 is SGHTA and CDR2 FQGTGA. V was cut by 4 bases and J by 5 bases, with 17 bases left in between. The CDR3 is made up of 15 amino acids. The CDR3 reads CASSSKSEGWETQYF. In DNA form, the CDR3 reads TGTGCCAGCAGCTCAAAATCCGAGGGCTGGGAGACCCAGTACTTC. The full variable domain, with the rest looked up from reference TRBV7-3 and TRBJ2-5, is GAGVSQTPSNKVTEKGKYVELRCDPISGHTALYWYRQSLGQGPEFLIYFQGTGAADDSGLPNDRFFAVRPEGSVSTLKIQRTERGDSAVYLCASSSKSEGWETQYFGPGTRLLVL.

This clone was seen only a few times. The CDR3 sequence: CATSSGQGSSKKLFF. In DNA, the CDR3 is TGTGCCACCAGCAGCGGTCAGGGTTCATCGAAAAAACTGTTTTTT. V usage is TRBV15 and J usage is TRBJ1-4; the D gene is possibly TRBD1 (5 bases). This CDR3 is 15 amino acids long. Germline V gene sequence: CDR1 LNHNV, CDR2 YYDKDF (reference sequence). The V gene lost 3 bases and the J gene lost 9 bases, with 17 bases spanning the gap.